This entry features one TCR beta chain sequence. No antigen is known for it. Reanalyzing the 5' RACE reads, TCRdb keeps one entry per CDR3 protein, without DNA. The sample has 550,000 to 600,000 distinct CDR3 sequences. This entry belongs to a study of T cells expressing NK-cell markers. Study context: It was from sorted CD3+CD56+NKG2C+, CD3+CD56+NKG2C- and CD3+CD56-NKG2C+ T cells that TCR beta repertoires came.

Germline V lookup: CDR1 LGHNT, CDR2 FRNRAP. The CDR3 extends over 12 amino acids. Study-level results: Dominant NKG2C+ clonotypes were found to form about 1.0-8% of CD8+ T cells in six donors. Expanded clones of NKG2C+ T cells had an unclear HCMV specificity.

The sequenced sample was blood T cells: a sorted CD56 or NKG2C T cell subset, CD4+ or CD8+ T cells, or bulk PBMC T cells (not recorded which). The chain couples TRBV12-5 to TRBJ2-4; the D call of TRBD1 rests on TCRdb alone, since no DNA is present to check it. This sequence originates from a man between 18 and 29 years old in good health. The CDR3 spells CATQGAKNIQYF.